One sample yielded the 25 T cell receptor beta chains listed below, sequenced in a study of shared clonotypes between healthy human individuals (dated by TCRdb to the early 2020s). The protocol used for the library was the immunoSEQ multiplex PCR assay. TCRdb stores this immuneACCESS table with in-frame sequences only. Part of the clones is absent; in the studies checked, under half of the shortfall reflects unresolved V genes, and no reason is known for the rest. The sample table lists some 900,000 clones, 70% to 85% of them with a count of one. The ten largest clones capture approximately 1.5% of the sample. Sample: memory CD4+ T cells sorted from blood. Read against the paper, the sample's cell subset or site label means: CD45RA-negative fraction. All receptors come from a young man in good health.

This clone was detected a few times. V usage is TRBV5-1 and J usage is TRBJ2-1; weak D call: TRBD2 (6 bases). V was cut by 3 bases and J by 7 bases, with 11 bases left in between. The CDR3 runs 13 residues. The germline V gene encodes CDR1 SGHRS and CDR2 YFSETQ. This CDR3 is CASSSGTWNEQFF. For the CDR3, the DNA is TGCGCCAGCAGCTCAGGGACTTGGAATGAGCAGTTCTTC. The full variable domain, completed using reference TRBV5-1 and TRBJ2-1, is KAGVTQTPRYLIKTRGQQVTLSCSPISGHRSVSWYQQTPGQGLQFLFEYFSETQRNKGNFPGRFSGRQFSNSRSEMNVSTLELGDSALYLCASSSGTWNEQFFGPGTRLTVL.

This clone was counted only a few times. The chain is built from TRBV4-1 and TRBJ2-3, with TRBD2 matching over 7 bases. Trimming took 4 bases from V and 1 from J; bases not matched to a gene: 5. The CDR3 is 15 amino acids. Per germline, CDR1 MGHRA and CDR2 YSYEKL. CDR3 sequence: CASSRNGGGTDTQYF. CDR3 nucleotide sequence: TGCGCCAGCAGCCGAAATGGGGGGGGCACAGATACGCAGTATTTT.

The J gene is TRBJ2-1, the V gene TRBV7-9, with 12 bases fitting TRBD1. The germline V gene encodes CDR1 SEHNR and CDR2 FQNEAQ (reference sequence). The CDR3 covers 14 residues. After removal of 5 bases from V and 8 bases from J, the junction contained 4 bases not matched to a gene. The CDR3 is CASSRDRGLDEQFF. The CDR3 nucleotides read TGTGCCAGCAGCCGGGACAGGGGGCTGGATGAGCAGTTCTTC.

Only one count was recorded for this clone. The chain uses TRBV5-3 and TRBJ2-7; 14 nucleotides match TRBD2. TRBV5-3 is an open reading frame whose function is uncertain. The CDR3 loop spans 15 amino acids. V lost 3 bases, J lost 5 bases, and 4 bases stayed unmatched. Written as DNA, the CDR3 is TGTGCCAGAAGCTATAGGACTAGCGGGAGGAACGAGCAGTACTTC. This sequence encodes CARSYRTSGRNEQYF.

Note on this clone: The same CDR3 arises from other DNA sequences in this sample as well. The J gene is TRBJ1-5, the V gene TRBV2, with 8 bases aligning to TRBD1. Per germline, CDR1 SNHLY and CDR2 FYNNEI. V shed 6 bases and J 0 bases; nucleotides not matched to a gene: 4. This CDR3 contains 15 residues. The CDR3 here is CASRVDRGSNQPQHF. Written as DNA, the CDR3 is TGTGCCAGCAGGGTAGACAGGGGTAGCAATCAGCCCCAGCATTTT. The full variable domain, completed using reference TRBV2 and TRBJ1-5, is EPEVTQTPSHQVTQMGQEVILRCVPISNHLYFYWYRQILGQKVEFLVSFYNNEISEKSEIFDDQFSVERPDGSNFTLKIRSTKLEDSAMYFCASRVDRGSNQPQHFGDGTRLSIL.

A remark on this clone: One junction end does not reproduce the germline sequence, and a read error may be involved. The CDR3 is CASSIGSIQPQHF. CDR3 in DNA: TGTGCCAGTAGTATAGGTAGCATTCAGCCCCAGCATTTT. This chain links TRBV19 with TRBJ1-5; D not certain. The CDR3 sequence is 13 residues long. Germline-derived CDR1 and CDR2 are LNHDA and SQIVND (reference sequence).

This clone was picked up a small number of times. The chain joins TRBV5-6 to TRBJ1-3; unclear D gene. The length of the CDR3 is 13 residues. Germline V gene data show CDR1 as SGHDT and CDR2 as YYEEEE. With 0 bases removed from V and 8 bases from J, the gap between germline ends came to 9 bases. CDR3 sequence: CASSLVSEDTIYF. The DNA for the CDR3 is TGTGCCAGCAGCTTGGTGAGTGAAGACACCATATATTTT.

This clone was recorded once. The chain uses TRBV11-3 and TRBJ2-2; the D gene is possibly TRBD2 (6 bases). Trimming pared 4 bases from V and 5 bases from J, leaving 8 bases between. The CDR3 sequence is 13 residues long. From germline, CDR1 is SGHNT and CDR2 YENEEA. The CDR3 DNA reads as TGTGCCAGCAGCTGGAGCGGGACCGGGGAGCTGTTTTTT. Translation gives CASSWSGTGELFF. Based on the CDR3 plus reference TRBV11-3 and TRBJ2-2, the full variable domain is EAGVVQSPRYKIIEKKQPVAFWCNPISGHNTLYWYLQNLGQGPELLIRYENEEAVDDSQLPKDRFSAERLKGVDSTLKIQPAELGDSAVYLCASSWSGTGELFFGEGSRLTVL.

Remarks on this clone: The same CDR3 is also encoded by other DNA sequences in this sample. The V gene is TRBV2, the J gene TRBJ1-3; weak D call: TRBD1 (5 bases). Germline V gives CDR1 SNHLY, CDR2 FYNNEI. CDR3 length: 15 amino acids. V was clipped by 5 bases and J by 0 bases, with 11 bases between them. Here the CDR3 DNA reads TGTGCCAGCAGTCGGGACCGAAACTCTGGAAACACCATATATTTT. Its protein is CASSRDRNSGNTIYF. The full variable domain, rest sourced from reference TRBV2 and TRBJ1-3, is EPEVTQTPSHQVTQMGQEVILRCVPISNHLYFYWYRQILGQKVEFLVSFYNNEISEKSEIFDDQFSVERPDGSNFTLKIRSTKLEDSAMYFCASSRDRNSGNTIYFGEGSWLTVV.

This clone was seen once. The chain is built from TRBV7-2 and TRBJ1-2; D is undetermined. The CDR3 has 12 amino acids. The V end was cut by 4 bases, the J end by 4 bases, with 7 bases between. The germline V gene has CDR1 SGHTA and CDR2 FQGNSA. The CDR3 here is CASSSLGYGYTF. CDR3 DNA: TGTGCCAGCAGCTCCCTTGGCTATGGCTACACCTTC.

As for this clone: A much larger clone sits a single nucleotide away, making a read error possible. The gene calls are TRBV2 and TRBJ1-1; no clear D gene. Trimming removed 4 bases from V and 0 bases from J, with 9 bases in between. The length of the CDR3 is 14 residues. CDR1 is SNHLY, CDR2 FYNNEI, per germline. CDR3 residues: CASSAGVMNTEAFF. CDR3 DNA: TGTGCCAGCAGTGCCGGGGTAATGAACACTGAAGCTTTCTTT.

With respect to this clone: Distinct nucleotide sequences in the sample also encode this CDR3. This rearrangement joins TRBV19 to TRBJ1-5; D is undetermined. The CDR3 length is 13 residues. Germline assignment: CDR1 LNHDA and CDR2 SQIVND (reference sequence). V was trimmed by 4 bases and J by 2 bases, leaving 6 bases between them. CDR3: CASSRAGNQPQHF. The CDR3 DNA follows: TGTGCCAGTAGTAGGGCAGGCAATCAGCCCCAGCATTTT.

The table lists this clone with a count of one. The chain recombines TRBV5-6 with TRBJ1-2; 9 bases are shared with TRBD1. This CDR3 has 16 residues. Germline CDR1 reads SGHDT; CDR2 reads YYEEEE. The V segment lost 0 bases and the J segment 3 bases; nucleotides outside the gene matches: 6. CDR3 in DNA: TGTGCCAGCAGCTTGGTCCCGGGACAGGGATACTATGGCTACACCTTC. Translation: CASSLVPGQGYYGYTF.

The J gene is TRBJ2-4, the V gene TRBV19; D is ambiguous. In germline, CDR1 is LNHDA, CDR2 SQIVND (reference sequence). This CDR3 comprises 14 residues. V gave up 2 bases and J gave up 2 bases, with 7 bases separating them. CDR3 coding DNA: TGTGCCAGTAGTATACAGGATTCCAAAAACATTCAGTACTTC. It specifies CASSIQDSKNIQYF.

The count of this clone is one. CDR3 sequence (DNA): TGCGCCAGCAGCCGGGGGACAGGGGAGTACGAGCAGTACTTC. Protein product: CASSRGTGEYEQYF. The chain carries TRBV4-1 and TRBJ2-7, with 10 bases aligning to TRBD1. Losses at the gene ends were 4 bases for V and 4 bases for J; bases not matched to a gene: 4. Germline CDR1 reads MGHRA; CDR2 reads YSYEKL. This CDR3 region has 14 residues.

The chain recombines TRBV10-1 with TRBJ2-3; TRBD1 matches 8 bases. The germline gives CDR1 WNHNN, CDR2 SYGVQD (reference sequence). The CDR3 has 16 amino acids. The junction had 10 bases not matched to a gene; V was cut back by 3 bases and J by 5 bases. This chain's CDR3 is CASSDPGGRGGDTQYF. In DNA form, the CDR3 reads TGCGCCAGCAGTGACCCAGGGGGCCGGGGTGGAGATACGCAGTATTTT.

This clone was counted between two and nine times. The chain joins TRBV5-1 to TRBJ2-3; D call uncertain. V was clipped by 0 bases and J by 2 bases, with 7 bases between them. The CDR3 is made up of 14 amino acids. Germline V gives CDR1 SGHRS, CDR2 YFSETQ. The CDR3 DNA reads as TGCGCCAGCAGCTTGGGGCCGCCCACAGATACGCAGTATTTT. This gives the protein CASSLGPPTDTQYF.

The chain is built from TRBV2 and TRBJ2-5; 12 bases match TRBD2. There are 15 residues in the CDR3. The V segment lost 6 bases and the J segment 5 bases; nucleotides outside the gene matches: 7. Per the germline V gene, CDR1 is SNHLY and CDR2 is FYNNEI. The CDR3 protein is CASRRLAGVYETQYF. In DNA, the CDR3 is TGTGCCAGCAGGCGACTAGCGGGAGTATATGAGACCCAGTACTTC.

V usage is TRBV27 and J usage is TRBJ2-7; D could derive from TRBD1 or TRBD2 (5 bases each). V dropped 4 bases and J dropped 5 bases, with 15 bases sitting between them. From germline, CDR1 is MNHEY and CDR2 SMNVEV (reference sequence). This CDR3 region has 14 residues. This chain's CDR3 is CASSYSGTPDEQYF. CDR3 in DNA: TGTGCCAGCAGTTACTCCGGGACCCCTGACGAGCAGTACTTC.

The chain couples TRBV4-3 to TRBJ2-1, with D possibly TRBD2 on 5 matching bases. The CDR3 is 14 residues long. Germline assignment: CDR1 LGHNA and CDR2 YSLEER. Trimming shortened V by 8 bases and J by 0 bases, and 11 bases separated the two germline ends. CDR3 residues: CASFLASSYNEQFF. CDR3 in DNA: TGCGCCAGCTTCCTAGCTAGCTCCTACAATGAGCAGTTCTTC.

In the case of this clone: At the DNA level, this CDR3 is encoded by other sequences in the same sample as well. The chain combines TRBV10-3 with TRBJ2-5; D gene ambiguous. The CDR3 spans 13 residues. Germline V gene data show CDR1 as ENHRY and CDR2 as SYGVKD. The V and J ends lost 3 bases and 1 base respectively, with 6 bases between them. This CDR3 is CAISESTQETQYF. CDR3 DNA sequence: TGTGCCATCAGTGAATCGACCCAAGAGACCCAGTACTTC.

A few counts support this clone. CDR3 loop: CATRRGDNAYEQYF. CDR3 in DNA: TGTGCCACCAGGAGGGGGGACAACGCCTACGAGCAGTACTTC. This chain joins TRBV15 and TRBJ2-7, with D perhaps TRBD1 or TRBD2 (6 bases each). V lost 6 bases to trimming and J lost 2 bases, with 14 bases between them. The length of the CDR3 is 14 residues. Germline CDR1 reads LNHNV; CDR2 reads YYDKDF (reference sequence). Looking up the rest from reference TRBV15 and TRBJ2-7 gives the full variable domain: DAMVIQNPRYQVTQFGKPVTLSCSQTLNHNVMYWYQQKSSQAPKLLFHYYDKDFNNEADTPDNFQSRRPNTSFCFLDIRSPGLGDTAMYLCATRRGDNAYEQYFGPGTRLTVT.

Concerning this clone itself: Other DNA sequences in the sample encode the same CDR3. The CDR3 DNA reads as TGTGCCAGCAGCTTAGAGGGACAGACAGATACGCAGTATTTT. It specifies CASSLEGQTDTQYF. V gene TRBV7-9 combines with J gene TRBJ2-3, with 7 positions matching TRBD1. The CDR3 extends over 14 amino acids. Germline V gene data show CDR1 as SEHNR and CDR2 as FQNEAQ (reference sequence). V shed 1 base, J shed 3 bases, and the junction held 1 base outside the gene matches.

The V and J genes are TRBV7-9 and TRBJ2-2, with D maybe TRBD2 (5 bases). Deletions cut 2 bases from V and 2 bases from J, with 9 bases between. The CDR3 is 15 residues long. The germline gives CDR1 SEHNR, CDR2 FQNEAQ (reference sequence). CDR3 loop: CASSLWTSNTGELFF. The CDR3 nucleotides are TGTGCCAGCAGCTTATGGACTTCCAACACCGGGGAGCTGTTTTTT.

This clone was found a few times. The rearrangement joins TRBV6-5 to TRBJ1-2; 7 bases match TRBD1. The ends lost 5 bases at V and 5 bases at J; junction bases unmatched: 8. This CDR3 has 14 residues. Germline-derived CDR1 and CDR2 are MNHEY and SVGAGI. The CDR3 loop is CASSPRPDRYGYTF. CDR3 bases: TGTGCCAGCAGTCCCCGACCGGACAGGTATGGCTACACCTTC.